This T cell receptor (beta chain) was identified in a study of shared clonotypes between healthy human individuals. Trimming shortened V by 3 bases and J by 0 bases, and 12 bases separated the two germline ends. The germline V gene encodes CDR1 LNHDA and CDR2 SQIVND (reference sequence). The CDR3 length is 15 residues. Libraries were prepared by immunoSEQ multiplex PCR; TCRdb keeps only in-frame clonotypes and omits some of them. Among 1.6 million or so clones, around 95% were seen once, and the ten largest hold 1% to 1.5%. This TCR derives from a man aged 30 to 39 in good health. The chain recombines TRBV19 with TRBJ2-7, with no clear D. Sequenced input: naive CD4+ T cells sorted from blood. This sample's subset: CD45RA+ positively selected. The CDR3 protein is CASSIGLGSSYEQYF. The CDR3 DNA reads as TGTGCCAGTAGTATCGGCTTGGGTAGCTCCTACGAGCAGTACTTC. Full variable domain (remainder filled in from reference TRBV19 and TRBJ2-7): DGGITQSPKYLFRKEGQNVTLSCEQNLNHDAMYWYRQDPGQGLRLIYYSQIVNDFQKGDIAEGYSVSREKKESFPLTVTSAQKNPTAFYLCASSIGLGSSYEQYFGPGTRLTVT.